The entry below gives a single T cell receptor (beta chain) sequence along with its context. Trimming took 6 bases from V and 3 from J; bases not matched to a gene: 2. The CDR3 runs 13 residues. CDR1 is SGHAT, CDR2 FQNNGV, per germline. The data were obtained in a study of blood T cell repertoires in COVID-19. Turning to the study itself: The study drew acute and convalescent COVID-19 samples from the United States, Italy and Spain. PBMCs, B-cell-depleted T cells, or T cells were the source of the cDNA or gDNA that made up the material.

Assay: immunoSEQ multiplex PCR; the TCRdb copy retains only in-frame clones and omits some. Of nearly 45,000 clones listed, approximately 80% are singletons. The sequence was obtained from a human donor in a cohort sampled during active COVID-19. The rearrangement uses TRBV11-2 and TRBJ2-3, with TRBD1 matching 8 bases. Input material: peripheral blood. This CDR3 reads CASSNRGTDTQYF. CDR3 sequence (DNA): TGTGCCAGCAGTAACAGGGGGACAGATACGCAGTATTTT.